These T cell receptor beta chains were read from a single sample in a study of cytomegalovirus exposure and HLA in healthy donors. Sequencing used immunoSEQ multiplex PCR; TCRdb keeps in-frame clones, though not all of them. The sample has some 150,000 clones; nearly 80% are singletons. Sequences were obtained from PBMCs. The source is a male donor in good health and CMV-seronegative. CDR3s include the opening cysteine and the closing phenylalanine or tryptophan. The D gene is left open where the match is weak. A row's size may be missing; if present it is once, few, many or a size class.

>TRBD1|NA|TRBV4-1|TRBJ1-2
TGCGCCAGCAGCCAAGGGACAGGGCCCGGATCTAACTATGGCTACACCTTC
CASSQGTGPGSNYGYTF
>NA|many|TRBV25-1|TRBJ1-2
TGTGCCAGCAGTGCCCTTGTCAGTAACTATGGCTACACCTTC
CASSALVSNYGYTF
>NA|NA|TRBV6-5|TRBJ1-3
TGTGCCAGCAGCAGGGTCTCCTCTGGAAACACCATATATTTT
CASSRVSSGNTIYF
>NA|NA|TRBV28|TRBJ2-2
TGTGCCAGCCAGGTGGGGGGAAGTTCCGGGGAGCTGTTTTTT
CASQVGGSSGELFF
>TRBD1|NA|TRBV30|TRBJ2-1
TGTGCCTGGAGGGAAAAACGGGACAGGGAACGTCCGAGGTCTTACAATGAGCAGTTCTTC
CAWREKRDRERPRSYNEQFF
>NA|NA|TRBV30|TRBJ1-6
TGTGCCTGGAGTGCCCGGGGGGGCTCACCCCTCCACTTT
CAWSARGGSPLHF
>NA|NA|TRBV2|TRBJ1-2
TGTGCCAGCAGTGACCCGCGGCGTGGCGGCTACACCTTC
CASSDPRRGGYTF
>NA|NA|TRBV5-6|TRBJ1-1
TGTGCCAGCAGCCAAGGGGGCACTGAAGCTTTCTTT
CASSQGGTEAFF
>TRBD2|NA|TRBV7-3|TRBJ2-1
TGTGCCAGCAGCTTAGTGGGGACTACGAATGTTGAGCAGTTCTTC
CASSLVGTTNVEQFF
>NA|NA|TRBV7-2|TRBJ2-5
TGTGCCAGCAGCCCCAGGACTAGAACAGGGCCAGAGACCCAGTACTTC
CASSPRTRTGPETQYF
>TRBD1|NA|TRBV9|TRBJ1-2
TGTGCCAGCACCCGGACAGGGGGGGGACCATATGGCTACACCTTC
CASTRTGGGPYGYTF
>NA|NA|TRBV12-2|TRBJ2-7
TGTGCAAGTCGCTTAGCAGGAGGGAACAAGCAGTACTTC
CASRLAGGNKQYF
>NA|NA|TRBV5-1|TRBJ1-1
TGCGCCAGCAGCTTGGTTGGGGCTGACACTGAAGCTTTCTTT
CASSLVGADTEAFF
>TRBD1|NA|TRBV11-2|TRBJ1-5
TGTGCCAGCAGCTCCGGGACAGGGGGCTATCAGCCCCAGCATTTT
CASSSGTGGYQPQHF
>NA|NA|TRBV9|TRBJ2-3
TGTGCCAGCAGCGTAGAGGGGGGGGCCGCCTTAAACGCAGATACGCAGTATTTT
CASSVEGGAALNADTQYF
>NA|NA|TRBV6-1|TRBJ2-1
TGTGCCAGCTTGGCGGGGGCGCTGGACAATGAGCAGTTCTTC
CASLAGALDNEQFF
>NA|NA|TRBV7-3|TRBJ1-4
TGTGCCAGCAGCTTAGGACGGACGGGGAAACTGTTTTTT
CASSLGRTGKLFF
>NA|few|TRBV10-3|TRBJ2-7
TGTGCCATCAGTGAGTCTCTGGGACTCTCCTACGAGCAGTACTTC
CAISESLGLSYEQYF
>TRBD1|NA|TRBV5-4|TRBJ2-5
TGTGCCAGCAGGCCAACAGGGGGCACGGAGACCCAGTACTTC
CASRPTGGTETQYF
>TRBD1|NA|TRBV27|TRBJ2-7
TGTGCCAGCAGTTACAGGGGGAGCTCCTACGAGCAGTACTTC
CASSYRGSSYEQYF
>TRBD1|NA|TRBV6-6|TRBJ1-2
TGTGCCAGCAGTTACTCCACAGGGGTTGGCTATGGCTACACCTTC
CASSYSTGVGYGYTF
>TRBD1|NA|TRBV9|TRBJ2-7
TGTGCCAGCAGCGTAGACCCACAGGGGACCTACGAGCAGTACTTC
CASSVDPQGTYEQYF
>TRBD2|NA|TRBV5-8|TRBJ2-3
TGTGCCAGCAGCACGGGACTAGCGAGCACAGATACGCAGTATTTT
CASSTGLASTDTQYF
>TRBD1|NA|TRBV5-1|TRBJ2-1
TGCGCCAGCAGCTTGGTACCGGGCAGGGGGCTAAGTGAGCAGTTCTTC
CASSLVPGRGLSEQFF
>NA|NA|TRBV18|TRBJ1-2
TGTGCCAGCTCACCCGAGGGCGGGAAATCATATGGCTACACCTTC
CASSPEGGKSYGYTF
>TRBD1|NA|TRBV5-1|TRBJ1-3
TGCGCCAGCAGCACCCAGACAGGGATCGGAAACACCATATATTTT
CASSTQTGIGNTIYF
>NA|few|TRBV7-2|TRBJ1-1
TGTGCCAGCAGCCGACTTGGCTATTATTCTGAAGCTTTCTTT
CASSRLGYYSEAFF
>TRBD2|NA|TRBV18|TRBJ2-1
TGTGCCAGCTCACGCCGGGTAGCGGGAGGAAACAATGAGCAGTTCTTC
CASSRRVAGGNNEQFF
>NA|once|TRBV29-1|TRBJ2-7
TGCAGCGTTGGAGCCGGAGGGGGCTGGTACGAGCAGTACTTC
CSVGAGGGWYEQYF
>NA|NA|TRBV2|TRBJ1-2
TGTGCCAGCGTGTTTAAGCAGGGTAATGGCTACACCTTC
CASVFKQGNGYTF
>TRBD2|NA|TRBV6-6|TRBJ2-1
TGTGCCAGCGTCTCGGGGGGGTTAGGGGGGAATGAGCAGTTCTTC
CASVSGGLGGNEQFF
>NA|NA|TRBV7-9|TRBJ1-2
TGTGCCAGCAGCTTTACAGGGATTTCTAACTATGGCTACACCTTC
CASSFTGISNYGYTF
>TRBD1|NA|TRBV9|TRBJ1-2
TGTGCCAGCAGCGGCGGAGGACAGGGCGGGGTCTATGGCTACACCTTC
CASSGGGQGGVYGYTF
>NA|NA|TRBV5-1|TRBJ2-7
TGCGCCAGCAGCTTGGCACAGGGTTTGATCCGCGAGCAGTACTTC
CASSLAQGLIREQYF
>TRBD1|NA|TRBV7-9|TRBJ1-1
TGTGCCAGCAGCCCACGACAGGGGGCGGTAACTGAAGCTTTCTTT
CASSPRQGAVTEAFF
>NA|few|TRBV20-1|TRBJ2-7
TGCAGTGCCCTCCGGGGGGAGCAGTACTTC
CSALRGEQYF
>TRBD1|few|TRBV25-1|TRBJ2-1
TGTGCCAGCAGTGAACCAGGGGGATACAATGAGCAGTTCTTC
CASSEPGGYNEQFF
>TRBD1|few|TRBV4-1|TRBJ2-1
TGCGCCAGCAGCGACGCCCGGCGGACAGGGGCCTACAATGAGCAGTTCTTC
CASSDARRTGAYNEQFF
>NA|NA|TRBV5-1|TRBJ2-7
TGCGCCAGCAGCTTGGACGGGAAGAGGGACGAGCAGTACTTC
CASSLDGKRDEQYF
>NA|once|TRBV2|TRBJ1-1
TGTGCCAGCAGTGGGCAGGGCAGGACTGAAGCTTTCTTT
CASSGQGRTEAFF
>NA|NA|TRBV19|TRBJ1-1
TGTGCCAGTAGTATCAAGACAGCGATGAACACTGAAGCTTTCTTT
CASSIKTAMNTEAFF
>NA|NA|TRBV30|TRBJ1-2
TGTGCCTGGAGGGACAGTAGGAGCTACACCTTC
CAWRDSRSYTF
>NA|NA|TRBV29-1|TRBJ2-5
TGCAGCGTGGAAGGCAGGGATGAGACCCAGTACTTC
CSVEGRDETQYF